Below are 3 T cell receptor beta chains sequenced from a single sample in a study of a mutant IDH1 vaccine in newly diagnosed glioma (dated by TCRdb to about 2021). The library was prepared using the immunoSEQ multiplex PCR assay. TCRdb mirrors the immuneACCESS table, restricted to in-frame sequences. Some clones are absent from its copies; in checked studies, under half trace to an unresolved V gene, and the reason for the others is unknown. The sample table contains around 99,000 clones; only one count was recorded for 80% of them. Of the sample, roughly 7% falls within the top ten clones. Read against the paper, the sample's time point label means: baseline, week 1 (first vaccination visit). Per the publication, the treatment or condition label means: pre-vaccination baseline after standard-of-care therapy. Sequenced here: PBMCs, sampled from a glioma patient treated with radiotherapy, temozolomide or both. These receptors originate from a man aged 35 to 55 with glioma.

V gene TRBV7-2 combines with J gene TRBJ1-6; weak D call: TRBD1 (5 bases). Germline V gene data show CDR1 as SGHTA and CDR2 as FQGNSA. V was shortened by 6 bases and J by 4 bases, with 19 bases between the two germline ends. This CDR3 spans 17 amino acids. CDR3: CASRSGPPKGYNSPLHF. CDR3 nucleotide sequence: TGTGCCAGCAGATCGGGACCCCCAAAGGGATATAATTCACCCCTCCACTTT.

The rearrangement joins TRBV25-1 to TRBJ2-7, with D tentatively TRBD2 (6 bases). Per the germline V gene, CDR1 is MGHDK and CDR2 is SYGVNS. This CDR3 is 15 amino acids long. V was shortened by 5 bases and J by 5 bases, with 19 bases between the two germline ends. In DNA, the CDR3 is TGTGCCAGCAGTCCCCCAGAATGGAGGGACCACGAGCAGTACTTC. It specifies CASSPPEWRDHEQYF.

The chain links TRBV27 to TRBJ2-7, with a tentative D call TRBD2 (5 bases). Deletions cut 4 bases from V and 6 bases from J, with 13 bases between. Per germline, CDR1 MNHEY and CDR2 SMNVEV (reference sequence). The CDR3 is made up of 13 amino acids. CDR3 loop: CASSSEGRGEQYF. CDR3 DNA sequence: TGTGCCAGCAGTTCCGAAGGACGGGGCGAGCAGTACTTC.